This TCR beta chain was identified during a study of T cell repertoires in cytomegalovirus infection. This clonotype is categorized as medium-sized (0.01 to 0.1%). J gave up 1 base and V 5 bases, and 7 bases lay outside the gene matches. There are 15 residues in the CDR3. CDR1 SGHTA and CDR2 FQGNSA come from the germline V gene. Via MiXCR, TCRdb re-called the reads, giving one row per CDR3 protein. The repertoire holds around 530,000 distinct CDR3 sequences, with about a quarter as singletons. Sequences were obtained from PBMCs. The TCR originated in a human donor in good health (CMV status not recorded). Some clones in this sample may be carry-over from other donors' samples. The chain links TRBV7-2 to TRBJ2-7; 8 nucleotides align to TRBD1. The CDR3 DNA follows: TGTGCCAGCAGCCCGAGACAGGGGAGGTCCTACGAGCAGTACTTC. Protein product: CASSPRQGRSYEQYF.